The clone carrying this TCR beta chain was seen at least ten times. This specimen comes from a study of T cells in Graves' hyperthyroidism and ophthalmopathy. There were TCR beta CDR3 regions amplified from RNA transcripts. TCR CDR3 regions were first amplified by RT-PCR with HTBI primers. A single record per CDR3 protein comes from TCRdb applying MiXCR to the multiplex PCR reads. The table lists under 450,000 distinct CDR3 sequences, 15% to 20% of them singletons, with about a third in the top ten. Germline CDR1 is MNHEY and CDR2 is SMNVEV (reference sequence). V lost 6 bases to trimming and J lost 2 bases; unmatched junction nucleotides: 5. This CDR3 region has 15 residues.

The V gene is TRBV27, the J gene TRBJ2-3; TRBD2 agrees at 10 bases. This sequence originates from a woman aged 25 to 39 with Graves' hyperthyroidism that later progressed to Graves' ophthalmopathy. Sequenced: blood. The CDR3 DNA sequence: TGTGCCAGCAGACTAGCGGGAACGTTCACAGATACGCAGTATTTT. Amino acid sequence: CASRLAGTFTDTQYF.